This T cell receptor beta chain was obtained from a study of T cell changes during pregnancy in multiple sclerosis. Profiled with immunoSEQ multiplex PCR; TCRdb holds only in-frame clones, not every one. The sample holds some 49,000 clones, around 91% seen once. The CDR3 has 13 amino acids. CDR1 and CDR2 (germline): MNHEY, SVGAGI. Trimming removed 6 bases at V and 10 bases at J, with 16 bases between. The V gene is TRBV6-5, the J gene TRBJ1-5; D may be TRBD1 (5 bases). Specimen: peripheral blood, collected after pregnancy. The sequence was obtained from a female donor in good health, enrolled as a control in a pregnancy study. CDR3 amino acids: CASRRTSALPQHF. The CDR3 bases are TGTGCCAGCAGGCGGACATCCGCCCTTCCCCAGCATTTT.